The clone carrying this TCR beta chain has at least ten counts. Its antigen is still unknown. A quantitative 5'-RACE method, one with molecular barcodes, was used to make TCR beta libraries. TCRdb recomputed calls from the 5' RACE reads with MiXCR, one row per CDR3 protein. This sample carries tens of thousands of distinct CDR3 sequences, under 5.5% of them seen once, and the ten largest clones take about 2.2%. The sample belongs to a study of CD8 T cells in ankylosing spondylitis. Study results and caveats: Seemingly characteristic of ankylosing spondylitis blood was a TCR beta motif consisting of under ten highly homologous variants. Relatively rare in peripheral blood, disease-linked clones were also CD8+.

This CDR3 has 13 residues. Germline CDR1 and CDR2: SQVTM and ANQGSEA. V lost 7 bases and J 7 bases, leaving 20 bases between the germline ends. The sequencing sample was made of blood, either unsorted or a sorted T cell fraction (not recorded which). The source of this sequence is a male donor with ankylosing spondylitis or in good health (not recorded which). The chain joins TRBV29-1 to TRBJ2-7; D is possibly TRBD2 (6 bases). The chain's CDR3 is CSAGTPGSGEQYF. The CDR3 DNA is TGCAGCGCCGGGACTCCAGGAAGTGGGGAGCAGTACTTC.